This note documents a single T cell receptor beta chain sequence. What it binds is not known. Data came from immunoSEQ multiplex PCR; TCRdb stores just in-frame clones and leaves some out. The table lists some 530,000 clones, around 80% of them singletons. The data were taken from a study of shared clonotypes between healthy human individuals. Across the whole study: Donor composition was a couple of women and a few men, aged 18 to 49.

The study's findings and limits: Having only a few donors restricted how much genetic and exposure-history diversity was captured.

Looked up from germline, CDR1 is SGHVT and CDR2 is SQSDAQ. V was pared by 5 bases and J by 5 bases, with 22 bases between. The CDR3 extends over 16 amino acids. This receptor was obtained from a woman aged 40 to 50 in good health. Some clones in this sample may be carry-over from other donors' samples. The chain employs TRBV7-4 and TRBJ2-7, with TRBD1 as a possible D gene (5 bases). The material sequenced was PBMCs. This CDR3 reads CASSPTREMGLDEQYF. The CDR3 region has the DNA TGTGCCAGCAGCCCAACCAGGGAAATGGGTTTGGACGAGCAGTACTTC.